This T cell receptor (beta chain) was found in a study of monozygotic twins with cystic fibrosis. Overall study results and limits: Monozygotic CF twins shared more identical nucleotide clonotypes than unrelated patients. Shared CDR3 numbers were not associated with age, concordance or severity.

The CDR3 has 16 residues. CDR1 and CDR2 (germline): MNHEY, SMNVEV (reference sequence). The V gene end was trimmed by 6 bases and the J gene end by 5 bases; junction bases not matched to a gene: 6. This clone was found once. No antigen is known for it. Sequencing was performed with immunoSEQ multiplex PCR; in TCRdb, only in-frame clones are kept and a portion is missing. The sample has roughly 13,000 clones; approximately 90% are singletons. This TCR derives from a boy aged 5-17 years with cystic fibrosis. This chain joins TRBV27 and TRBJ2-3, with TRBD2 identical over 15 bases. The sample taken for sequencing was blood. CDR3: CASRRTSGRAGDTQYF. In DNA, the CDR3 is TGTGCCAGCAGAAGGACTAGCGGGAGGGCCGGAGATACGCAGTATTTT.